These T cell receptor beta chains were read from a single sample in a study of metastatic and nonmetastatic thyroid tumors. TCRdb reanalyzed the PCR reads with MiXCR. The sample carries 9,600 or so clones, approximately 10% recorded once. The sequencing input was tumor tissue. The receptors come from a female donor with papillary thyroid cancer or a benign thyroid nodule (not recorded which). Some clones in this sample may be carry-over from other donors' samples. Each CDR3 is given with its conserved first and last residue. A D gene is named only where the DNA matches it firmly. Not all rows give a size; the values are once, few, many and, for expanded clones, a class.

J	V	size	D	CDR3	DNA
TRBJ1-2	TRBV7-9	medium-sized	NA	CASSRPGYGYTF	TGTGCCAGCAGCCGACCAGGCTATGGCTACACCTTC
TRBJ1-5	TRBV24-1	NA	NA	CATSARQGRDQPQHF	TGTGCCACCAGTGCTCGGCAGGGCCGGGATCAGCCCCAGCATTTT
TRBJ1-6	TRBV5-6	many	NA	CASSWGTSNNSPLHF	TGTGCCAGCAGCTGGGGGACCTCAAATAATTCACCCCTCCACTTT
TRBJ1-2	TRBV27	large	NA	CASSFTVNSYGYTF	TGTGCCAGCAGTTTCACCGTTAACTCCTATGGCTACACCTTC
TRBJ2-3	TRBV19	many	TRBD1	CASKEDRVADTQYF	TGTGCCAGTAAGGAGGACAGGGTCGCAGATACGCAGTATTTT
TRBJ1-1	TRBV7-9	many	NA	CASSTGDIPGGEAFF	TGTGCCAGCAGCACCGGGGACATTCCCGGGGGGGAAGCTTTCTTT
TRBJ1-3	TRBV20-1	NA	NA	CSARDRPRGPGDTIYF	TGCAGTGCTAGAGATCGACCGCGGGGGCCTGGAGACACCATATATTTT
TRBJ1-3	TRBV5-6	many	NA	CASSLGPGTIYF	TGTGCCAGCAGCTTGGGTCCAGGTACCATATATTTT
TRBJ1-1	TRBV6-1	medium-sized	NA	CASSETPNTEAFF	TGTGCCAGCAGCGAGACACCGAACACTGAAGCTTTCTTT
TRBJ2-2	TRBV3-1	many	NA	CASSQGTETGELFF	TGTGCCAGCAGCCAAGGGACCGAAACCGGGGAGCTGTTTTTT